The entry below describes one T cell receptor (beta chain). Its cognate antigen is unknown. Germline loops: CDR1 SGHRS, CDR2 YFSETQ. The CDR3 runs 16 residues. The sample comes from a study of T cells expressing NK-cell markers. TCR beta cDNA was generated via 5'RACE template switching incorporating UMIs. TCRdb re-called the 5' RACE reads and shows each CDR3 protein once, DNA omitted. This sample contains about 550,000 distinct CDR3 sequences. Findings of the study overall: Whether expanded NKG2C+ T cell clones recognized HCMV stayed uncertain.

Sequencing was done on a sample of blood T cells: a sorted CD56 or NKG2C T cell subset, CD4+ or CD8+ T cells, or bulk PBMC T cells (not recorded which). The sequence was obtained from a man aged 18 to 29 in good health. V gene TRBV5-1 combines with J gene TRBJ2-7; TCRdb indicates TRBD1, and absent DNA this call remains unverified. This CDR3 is CASSFFHGMSSYEQYF.